The sequence of this T cell receptor (beta chain) was determined in a study of T cell responses to AZD1222 COVID-19 vaccine. Here immunoSEQ multiplex PCR was the method, and the copy in TCRdb shows in-frame clones only, minus some. The repertoire holds 90,000 to 120,000 clones, with about nine tenths as singletons. General observations from the study: At 160-218 and 743-854, vaccine-associated CD4 TCRs were dominant, and they spanned spike.

Only one count was recorded for this clone. What it recognizes is unknown. The ends were cut back, 4 bases at V and 0 bases at J, with 10 bases in the middle. The germline V gene has CDR1 MNHEY and CDR2 SMNVEV (reference sequence). This CDR3 contains 14 residues. The J gene is TRBJ2-7, the V gene TRBV27; D unclear. The sample consisted of peripheral blood, taken 28 days after the second AZD1222 dose. This clonotype was obtained from an adult who received the AZD1222 COVID-19 vaccine. The CDR3 DNA is TGTGCCAGCAGTTCACGTGACAACTCCTACGAGCAGTACTTC. It codes for CASSSRDNSYEQYF.